The next 16 T cell receptor beta chains were all read from a single sample in a study of blood T cell repertoires in COVID-19. Sequencing was performed with immunoSEQ multiplex PCR; in TCRdb, only in-frame clones are kept and a portion is missing. The sample has around 140,000 clones; 84% are singletons. Source material: peripheral blood. These receptor sequences come from a man aged 25 to 40 with COVID-19, enrolled during active disease.

Remarks on this clone: Other DNA sequences in the same sample also yield this CDR3. V and J are TRBV4-1 and TRBJ1-6; 9 bases fit TRBD1. Germline assignment: CDR1 MGHRA and CDR2 YSYEKL. The CDR3 length is 14 residues. V was clipped by 9 bases and J by 10 bases; unmatched bases: 10. CDR3 protein: CASSPGQGVSPLHF. CDR3 DNA: TGCGCCAGTTCCCCGGGACAGGGAGTCTCACCCCTCCACTTT.

The J gene is TRBJ2-5, the V gene TRBV2, with TRBD2 as a possible D gene (6 bases). Germline CDR1 and CDR2: SNHLY and FYNNEI. The CDR3 loop spans 14 amino acids. V dropped 7 bases and J dropped 0 bases, with 12 bases sitting between them. The CDR3 region is CASMTGTHQETQYF. The CDR3 DNA is TGTGCCAGCATGACCGGGACTCACCAAGAGACCCAGTACTTC.

The table lists this clone with a few counts. The chain links TRBV5-1 to TRBJ1-3, with D possibly TRBD1 on 5 matching bases. This CDR3 region has 13 residues. V shed 5 bases and J shed 8 bases, with 14 bases lying between them. The germline V gene encodes CDR1 SGHRS and CDR2 YFSETQ. CDR3 in DNA: TGCGCCAGCAGGGAGGGGACCTCGGACACCATATATTTT. This codes for CASREGTSDTIYF.

V and J are TRBV19 and TRBJ1-1; D remains ambiguous. The CDR3 is 12 residues long. The ends were cut back, 6 bases at V and 4 bases at J, with 9 bases in the middle. The germline gives CDR1 LNHDA, CDR2 SQIVND (reference sequence). CDR3 DNA: TGTGCCAGTAGGGGAGAATTCACTGAAGCTTTCTTT. It translates to CASRGEFTEAFF.

There are a few counts of this clone. The V gene is TRBV5-6, the J gene TRBJ2-7; D uncertain. The V and J ends lost 0 bases and 3 bases respectively, with 10 bases between them. The CDR3 totals 14 residues. Germline assignment: CDR1 SGHDT and CDR2 YYEEEE. CDR3 DNA: TGTGCCAGCAGCTTGGGACTCCAAAACTACGAGCAGTACTTC. Protein: CASSLGLQNYEQYF.

This clone was observed a few times. The rearrangement joins TRBV3-1 (or the pseudogene TRBV3-2) to TRBJ2-1; D is perhaps TRBD1 (6 bases). The CDR3 totals 13 residues. V was trimmed by 1 base and J by 7 bases, leaving 8 bases between them. Germline-derived CDR1 and CDR2 are LGHDT and YNNKEL (reference sequence). In DNA, the CDR3 is TGTGCCAGCAGCCAAGGGGGGCGGAATGAGCAGTTCTTC. This codes for CASSQGGRNEQFF.

This rearrangement joins TRBV6-5 to TRBJ1-2; D is unresolved. The V end was cut by 2 bases, the J end by 2 bases, with 15 bases between. This CDR3 spans 16 amino acids. Germline V gene sequence: CDR1 MNHEY, CDR2 SVGAGI. The CDR3 region has the DNA TGTGCCAGCAGTTACCCCCGGCCGGGTGGGAACTATGGCTACACCTTC. As protein: CASSYPRPGGNYGYTF.

The V gene is TRBV29-1, the J gene TRBJ1-4; TRBD1 matches 8 bases. J lost 11 bases, V lost 6 bases, and 11 bases had no gene match. The length of the CDR3 is 13 residues. Per germline, CDR1 SQVTM and CDR2 ANQGSEA. The chain's CDR3 is CSVADRGLWKLFF. DNA for the CDR3: TGCAGCGTCGCTGACAGGGGACTATGGAAACTGTTTTTT. Using reference TRBV29-1 and TRBJ1-4 for the parts outside the CDR3, the full variable domain is SAVISQKPSRDICQRGTSLTIQCQVDSQVTMMFWYRQQPGQSLTLIATANQGSEATYESGFVIDKFPISRPNLTFSTLTVSNMSPEDSSIYLCSVADRGLWKLFFGSGTQLSVL.

The chain is built from TRBV23-1 and TRBJ2-7; 8 positions match TRBD1. TRBV23-1 is an ORF, and what it does is uncertain. This CDR3 spans 14 amino acids. V gave up 10 bases and J gave up 4 bases; unmatched junction bases: 12. In DNA, the CDR3 is TGCGCCACCACTGACAGGGGACGATCGTACGAGCAGTACTTC. Translation gives CATTDRGRSYEQYF.

The chain has TRBV30 and TRBJ1-6, with D possibly matching TRBD1 (6 bases). V lost 0 bases and J 13 bases, leaving 16 bases between the germline ends. CDR1 is GTSNPN, CDR2 SVGIG, per germline (reference sequence). The CDR3 length is 14 residues. CDR3 amino acids: CAWSVPTGPIPLHF. DNA for the CDR3: TGTGCCTGGAGTGTTCCAACAGGGCCCATTCCCCTCCACTTT.

Here the CDR3 reads CASSVTGYNEQFF. CDR3 in DNA: TGTGCCAGCAGCGTTACAGGATACAATGAGCAGTTCTTC. The rearrangement joins TRBV9 to TRBJ2-1, with a possible D match to TRBD1 (5 bases). CDR1 is SGDLS, CDR2 YYNGEE, per germline. V gave up 2 bases and J gave up 4 bases, with 7 bases separating them. The CDR3 length is 13 residues.

J is TRBJ2-6 and V is TRBV30; D is undetermined. The CDR3 is made up of 12 amino acids. Germline CDR1 and CDR2: GTSNPN and SVGIG (reference sequence). The germline V and J ends were trimmed by 6 bases and 1 base, with 4 bases remaining between them. CDR3 in DNA: TGTGCCTGCTCGTCTGGGGCCAACGTCCTGACTTTC. This codes for CACSSGANVLTF.

V and J are TRBV19 and TRBJ1-6; 7 nucleotides agree with TRBD1. This CDR3 has 14 amino acids. Germline loops: CDR1 LNHDA, CDR2 SQIVND (reference sequence). The trim removed 6 bases at V and 10 bases at J, leaving 9 bases unmatched. The CDR3 loop reads CASSSTGSRSPLHF. CDR3 bases: TGTGCCAGTAGCTCGACAGGGAGTAGGTCACCCCTCCACTTT. The full variable domain, rest sourced from reference TRBV19 and TRBJ1-6, is DGGITQSPKYLFRKEGQNVTLSCEQNLNHDAMYWYRQDPGQGLRLIYYSQIVNDFQKGDIAEGYSVSREKKESFPLTVTSAQKNPTAFYLCASSSTGSRSPLHFGNGTRLTVT.

This chain links TRBV5-1 with TRBJ1-2, with 10 bases that match TRBD1. The germline V gene encodes CDR1 SGHRS and CDR2 YFSETQ. V lost 4 bases, J lost 3 bases, and 6 bases stayed unmatched. The CDR3 covers 15 residues. CDR3 sequence (DNA): TGCGCCAGCAGCCCAGGACAGGGGGTAGACTATGGCTACACCTTC. Its translation is CASSPGQGVDYGYTF. Together with reference TRBV5-1 and TRBJ1-2, the CDR3 gives the full variable domain: KAGVTQTPRYLIKTRGQQVTLSCSPISGHRSVSWYQQTPGQGLQFLFEYFSETQRNKGNFPGRFSGRQFSNSRSEMNVSTLELGDSALYLCASSPGQGVDYGYTFGSGTRLTVV.

The gene calls are TRBV7-9 and TRBJ2-1; maybe TRBD1 (6 bases). CDR1 and CDR2 from the germline V gene are SEHNR and FQNEAQ (reference sequence). The CDR3 consists of 15 residues. Trimming cost V 11 bases and J 9 bases, with 26 bases left between them. The CDR3 protein is CASAAVMGQGGEQFF. The DNA for the CDR3 is TGTGCCTCGGCGGCCGTAATGGGGCAAGGGGGTGAGCAGTTCTTC. Using reference TRBV7-9 and TRBJ2-1 for the parts outside the CDR3, the full variable domain is DTGVSQNPRHKITKRGQNVTFRCDPISEHNRLYWYRQTLGQGPEFLTYFQNEAQLEKSRLLSDRFSAERPKGSFSTLEIQRTEQGDSAMYLCASAAVMGQGGEQFFGPGTRLTVL.

V and J are TRBV5-1 and TRBJ2-7, with D tentatively TRBD2 (7 bases). Germline V gene lookup returns CDR1 SGHRS and CDR2 YFSETQ. The CDR3 sequence is 17 residues long. Deletions cut 3 bases from V and 3 bases from J, with 22 bases between. The CDR3 sequence is CASSSGLGRGTHYEQYF. CDR3 sequence (DNA): TGCGCCAGCAGCTCAGGCCTTGGGAGGGGGACACACTACGAGCAGTACTTC.